Below are 9 T cell receptor beta chains sequenced from a single sample in a study of T cell repertoires in cytomegalovirus infection. A single record per CDR3 protein comes from TCRdb applying MiXCR to the reads. The top ten clones hold roughly 32% of a sample with roughly 180,000 distinct CDR3 sequences, 28% of them seen once. Specimen: PBMCs. These TCRs come from a human donor in good health (CMV status not recorded). Some clones in this sample may be carry-over from other donors' samples.

This clonotype was seen only a few times. The chain links TRBV7-6 to TRBJ1-1; TRBD1 matches 7 bases. The germline gives CDR1 SGHVS, CDR2 FNYEAQ. This CDR3 is built from 14 residues. The V gene end was trimmed by 5 bases and the J gene end by 0 bases; junction bases not matched to a gene: 3. CDR3 sequence reads: CASSKDRVNTEAFF. CDR3 sequence (DNA): TGTGCCAGCAGCAAAGACAGGGTGAACACTGAAGCTTTCTTT.

The V and J genes are TRBV19 and TRBJ2-2; 9 bases align to TRBD1. The V gene's germline CDR1 is LNHDA and CDR2 SQIVND (reference sequence). Unmatched junction bases numbered 24, after V lost 8 bases and J lost 2 bases. CDR3 length: 21 amino acids. The CDR3 protein is CASGTSISPLGQGRNTGELFF. CDR3 DNA sequence: TGTGCCAGTGGTACCAGTATAAGCCCCCTCGGACAGGGGAGAAACACCGGGGAGCTGTTTTTT.

A few counts support this clonotype. The rearrangement uses TRBV7-8 and TRBJ2-5; TRBD1 agrees at 8 bases. Germline V CDR1 and CDR2: SGHVS, FQNEAQ. The CDR3 runs to 15 residues. The ends lost 5 bases at V and 5 bases at J; junction bases unmatched: 10. The CDR3 loop is CASSHRTGSSETQYF. The CDR3 bases are TGTGCCAGCAGCCACCGGACAGGGAGTTCGGAGACCCAGTACTTC.

The chain links TRBV30 to TRBJ1-1; no firm D call. Per the germline V gene, CDR1 is GTSNPN and CDR2 is SVGIG (reference sequence). CDR3 length equals 13 residues. With 3 bases removed from V and 1 base from J, the gap between germline ends came to 9 bases. CDR3: CAWSPHTNTEAFF. Here the CDR3 DNA reads TGTGCCTGGAGCCCCCATACGAACACTGAAGCTTTCTTT.

Concerning this clonotype itself: The junction departs from the called germline gene at one end, perhaps through a read error. V gene TRBV12-3 or TRBV12-4 combines with J gene TRBJ1-6, with D hard to call. The CDR3 covers 13 residues. The CDR3 protein is CATSTSYNSPLHF. Written as DNA, the CDR3 is TGTGCCACCAGTACCTCCTATAATTCACCCCTCCACTTT.

CDR3 sequence reads: CSATGLAGLETQYF. CDR3 nucleotides: TGCAGTGCGACGGGACTAGCGGGGTTAGAGACCCAGTACTTC. The gene calls are TRBV20-1 and TRBJ2-5; TRBD2 agrees at 13 bases. CDR1 and CDR2 (germline): DFQATT, SNEGSKA (reference sequence). The CDR3 sequence is 14 residues long. With V trimmed by 6 bases and J by 4 bases, 5 bases remained unmatched.

This clonotype showed up many times. The V gene is TRBV19, the J gene TRBJ1-1; no reliable D call. Trimming shortened V by 8 bases and J by 0 bases, and 16 bases separated the two germline ends. CDR1 and CDR2 (germline): LNHDA, SQIVND (reference sequence). The CDR3 extends over 15 amino acids. CDR3 sequence reads: CASRGGYRLNTEAFF. CDR3 in DNA: TGTGCCAGTCGGGGAGGGTATCGGTTGAACACTGAAGCTTTCTTT.

The genes are TRBV7-9 and TRBJ2-1; maybe TRBD1 (5 bases). The CDR3 is 15 residues long. With 5 bases removed from V and 6 bases from J, the gap between germline ends came to 17 bases. In germline, CDR1 is SEHNR, CDR2 FQNEAQ (reference sequence). CDR3: CASSPARGQGNEQFF. CDR3 coding DNA: TGTGCCAGCAGCCCCGCCCGCGGTCAGGGCAATGAGCAGTTCTTC.

This clonotype was seen a handful of times. The chain is built from TRBV14 and TRBJ2-7, with D uncertain. Germline V gene data show CDR1 as SGHDN and CDR2 as FVKESK. Trimming took off 0 bases at V and 3 bases at J, with 6 bases between the two ends. The CDR3 sequence is 13 residues long. The CDR3: CASSQDTSYEQYF. The CDR3 nucleotides are TGTGCCAGCAGCCAAGACACGAGCTACGAGCAGTACTTC.